This TCR beta chain stems from a study of CD8 T cells in Susac syndrome. TCR beta sequencing was performed on blood CD8+ and CD4+ T cells. Age- and sex-matched healthy donors served as the control group. TEMRA cells were enriched by FACS, while CD8+ and CD4+ T cells were obtained through a negative isolation that was performed magnetically. Random hexamers were used to reverse transcribe 0.5 to 1 ug of RNA. TCR beta CDR3 was amplified by immunoSEQ multiplex PCR. This amplification extended across 54 Vbeta and 13 Jbeta segments. TCRdb analysed the immunoSEQ multiplex PCR reads with MiXCR anew, one entry per CDR3 protein. The sample lists about 210,000 distinct CDR3 sequences, 85% to 95% occurring once. The V end was cut by 2 bases, the J end by 5 bases, with 8 bases between. CDR1 and CDR2 from the germline V gene are GTSNPN and SVGIG (reference sequence). CDR3 length: 12 residues.

The chain couples TRBV30 to TRBJ2-3; weak D call: TRBD1 (6 bases). The sequenced sample was CD4+ T cells from PBMCs. The receptor's source is a human donor in good health. CDR3 amino acids: CAWSPRGDTQYF. The CDR3 region has the DNA TGTGCCTGGAGTCCCAGGGGAGATACGCAGTATTTT.